The T cell receptor beta chain described here comes from a study of T cell responses to AZD1222 COVID-19 vaccine. The ends were cut back, 5 bases at V and 2 bases at J, with 10 bases in the middle. CDR3 length: 15 amino acids. CDR1 and CDR2 from the germline V gene are SEHNR and FQNEAQ (reference sequence). The table came from immunoSEQ multiplex PCR; TCRdb's copy has only in-frame clones and leaves some out. The table lists about 150,000 clones, approximately 92% of them singletons. The chain employs TRBV7-9 and TRBJ2-6, with a weak D call TRBD1 (6 bases). The specimen comprised peripheral blood, sampled 28 days after the second AZD1222 dose. The clonotype was recovered from an adult who received the AZD1222 COVID-19 vaccine. DNA for the CDR3: TGTGCCAGCAGCGGACAGAAGACTGGGGCCAACGTCCTGACTTTC. It is translated as CASSGQKTGANVLTF.